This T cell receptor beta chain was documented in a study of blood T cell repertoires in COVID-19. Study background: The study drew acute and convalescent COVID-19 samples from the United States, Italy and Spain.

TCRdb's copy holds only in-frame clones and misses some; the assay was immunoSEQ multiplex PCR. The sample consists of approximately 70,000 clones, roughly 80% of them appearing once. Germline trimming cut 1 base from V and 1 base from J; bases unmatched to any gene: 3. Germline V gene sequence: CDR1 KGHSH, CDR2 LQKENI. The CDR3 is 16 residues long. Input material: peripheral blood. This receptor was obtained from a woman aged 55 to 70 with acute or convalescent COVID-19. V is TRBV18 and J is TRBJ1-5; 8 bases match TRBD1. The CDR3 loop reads CASSPQQGVSNQPQHF. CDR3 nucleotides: TGTGCCAGCTCACCACAACAGGGGGTAAGCAATCAGCCCCAGCATTTT.